The rows below give T cell receptor beta chains drawn from one sample of a study of cytomegalovirus exposure and HLA in healthy donors. Some clones are missing from TCRdb's copy, which holds only in-frame ones; the method was immunoSEQ multiplex PCR. The top ten clones hold 1.6% of a sample with 150,000 or so clones, roughly 66% of them seen once. The sample was PBMCs. These receptors were obtained from a woman aged 18-30 years in good health and CMV-seronegative. Both conserved end residues are part of each CDR3. Fields, in order: V gene, clone size, J gene, D gene, CDR3 protein, CDR3 DNA. The D gene is left open where the match is weak. Size is omitted from some rows. Given values are once, few, many or a class for expanded clones.

TRBV27	once	TRBJ1-2	NA	CASSLGGGDGYTF	TGTGCCAGCAGTTTAGGGGGCGGCGATGGCTACACCTTC
TRBV12-5	NA	TRBJ2-3	TRBD1	CASGDRAGWTDTQYF	TGTGCTAGTGGCGACAGGGCGGGCTGGACAGATACGCAGTATTTT
TRBV7-9	NA	TRBJ2-1	TRBD2	CASSRTSGVYNEQFF	TGTGCCAGCAGCCGCACTAGCGGGGTCTACAATGAGCAGTTCTTC
TRBV25-1	NA	TRBJ1-1	NA	CASSDRGVGEAFF	TGTGCCAGCAGTGATCGGGGGGTTGGTGAAGCTTTCTTT
TRBV9	NA	TRBJ2-1	NA	CASSVSPSTYNEQFF	TGTGCCAGCAGCGTATCCCCTAGTACCTACAATGAGCAGTTCTTC
TRBV7-9	NA	TRBJ2-1	NA	CASRSGGPWGEQFF	TGTGCCAGCAGGTCCGGGGGGCCCTGGGGTGAGCAGTTCTTC
TRBV7-2	few	TRBJ1-2	NA	CASSLEQGYDGYTF	TGTGCCAGCAGCTTAGAACAGGGATATGATGGCTACACCTTC
TRBV7-2	NA	TRBJ1-2	NA	CASSARDSGGYTF	TGTGCCAGCTCCGCCAGAGACTCAGGGGGCTACACCTTC
TRBV4-3	NA	TRBJ1-2	TRBD1	CASSHSGQGLYGYTF	TGCGCCAGCAGCCATAGTGGACAGGGACTCTATGGCTACACCTTC
TRBV28	once	TRBJ1-2	NA	CASRRGSRDYGYTF	TGTGCCAGCAGGCGAGGATCGCGGGATTATGGCTACACCTTC
TRBV7-2	once	TRBJ1-2	TRBD1	CASSLQTGNYGYTF	TGTGCCAGCAGCCTACAGACAGGGAACTATGGCTACACCTTC
TRBV19	NA	TRBJ2-2	NA	CASRGAANTGELFF	TGTGCCAGCCGGGGGGCGGCGAACACCGGGGAGCTGTTTTTT
TRBV29-1	NA	TRBJ2-1	TRBD2	CSVGSGRAGNEQFF	TGCAGCGTTGGGAGCGGGAGGGCCGGGAATGAGCAGTTCTTC
TRBV4-3	few	TRBJ1-2	TRBD1	CASSAMGTGVSYGYTF	TGCGCCAGCAGCGCAATGGGGACAGGGGTTAGCTATGGCTACACCTTC
TRBV7-3	NA	TRBJ1-2	NA	CASSLRREGYGYTF	TGTGCCAGCAGCTTAAGAAGGGAGGGCTATGGCTACACCTTC
TRBV13	NA	TRBJ2-2	TRBD1	CASSAGQGKKGNTGELFF	TGTGCCAGCAGCGCGGGACAGGGGAAAAAGGGGAACACCGGGGAGCTGTTTTTT
TRBV28	NA	TRBJ1-3	NA	CGGGSSGNTIYF	TGTGGAGGCGGAAGCTCTGGAAACACCATATATTTT
TRBV25-1	NA	TRBJ1-4	TRBD1	CASSERGLGEKLFF	TGTGCCAGCAGTGAAAGGGGGCTGGGTGAAAAACTGTTTTTT
TRBV4-3	few	TRBJ1-1	NA	CASSQGTGLNTEAFF	TGCGCCAGCAGCCAAGGCACAGGGCTGAACACTGAAGCTTTCTTT
TRBV29-1	NA	TRBJ1-4	NA	CSGTEGEANEKLFF	TGCAGCGGGACGGAAGGGGAGGCTAATGAAAAACTGTTTTTT
TRBV19	few	TRBJ1-5	NA	CASSGRATLSNQPQHF	TGTGCCAGTTCTGGCAGGGCAACTCTTAGCAATCAGCCCCAGCATTTT
TRBV7-2	NA	TRBJ1-1	NA	CASSFEREAFF	TGTGCCAGCAGCTTTGAGAGGGAAGCTTTCTTT
TRBV27	NA	TRBJ1-2	NA	CASSLSGDGYTF	TGTGCCAGCAGTTTATCAGGGGATGGCTACACCTTC
TRBV4-1	NA	TRBJ2-7	NA	CASSQYRDAYEQYF	TGCGCCAGCAGCCAATACAGGGATGCCTACGAGCAGTACTTC
TRBV6-5	NA	TRBJ2-5	TRBD2	CASSYGAGGTWETQYF	TGTGCCAGCAGTTACGGGGCGGGAGGGACTTGGGAGACCCAGTACTTC
TRBV5-4	NA	TRBJ1-1	NA	CASSLVSGNTEAFF	TGTGCCAGCAGCTTGGTTTCAGGAAACACTGAAGCTTTCTTT
TRBV19	NA	TRBJ1-2	NA	CASSIARGTAYYGYTF	TGTGCCAGTAGTATAGCGCGCGGGACGGCATACTATGGCTACACCTTC
TRBV7-9	NA	TRBJ2-3	TRBD1	CASSLGQGAYTQYF	TGTGCCAGCAGCCTCGGACAGGGGGCTTATACGCAGTATTTT
TRBV29-1	NA	TRBJ2-5	NA	CSVERQGQETQYF	TGCAGCGTTGAGAGGCAGGGCCAAGAGACCCAGTACTTC
TRBV2	NA	TRBJ1-2	NA	CASSEGQPYGYTF	TGTGCCAGCAGTGAAGGACAGCCATATGGCTACACCTTC